Sequencing of this T cell receptor beta chain was carried out in a study of shared T cell receptors in the human thymus. Germline values: CDR1 MDHEN, CDR2 SYDVKM. The CDR3 totals 15 residues. V gave up 7 bases and J gave up 4 bases; unmatched junction bases: 12. Clones were sequenced by immunoSEQ multiplex PCR, and TCRdb holds only the in-frame ones, with some missing. The profile shows hundreds of thousands of clones, about 87% of them singletons. This sample was also put to use in a study of human thymus T cells. That source notes: Resections removed during corrective heart surgery provided the thymus tissue used. Seemingly biased V and J gene usage marked thymic and blood repertoires.

Sequenced material: thymocytes. V usage is TRBV28 and J usage is TRBJ1-2, with 7 positions matching TRBD1. The TCR sequence derives from a boy younger than two with a congenital heart defect. Written as DNA, the CDR3 is TGTGCCAGCAATGGATGCCGGGACAGTGCCTATGGCTACACCTTC. Encoded protein: CASNGCRDSAYGYTF.